A selection of T cell receptor beta chains follows, all from one sample in a study of blood T cell repertoires in COVID-19. Produced via immunoSEQ multiplex PCR; TCRdb's table is partial and in-frame only. The data show about 220,000 clones, less than 90% seen once. Specimen: peripheral blood. Every receptor here comes from a man aged 40-49 years with active or convalescent COVID-19. Each CDR3 is given with its conserved first and last residue. A D gene is named only where the DNA matches it firmly. Clone size is given for some rows only: seen once, a few or many times, or a class if the clone is expanded.

V	J	size	D	DNA	CDR3
TRBV19	TRBJ2-7	-	TRBD1	TGTGCCAGTAGGGTAGGGACAGGGAACTACGAGCAGTACTTC	CASRVGTGNYEQYF
TRBV7-8	TRBJ1-5	-	-	TGTGCCAGCAGCTTAGCCGGGTTCAATCAGCCCCAGCATTTT	CASSLAGFNQPQHF
TRBV19	TRBJ2-7	-	TRBD2	TGTGCCAGTAGTGTACGGGGAGCGGGGCCCTACGAGCAGTACTTC	CASSVRGAGPYEQYF
TRBV2	TRBJ1-5	-	-	TGTGCCAGCAGATTTTCCCGGACTCCGGGTCAGCCCCAGCATTTT	CASRFSRTPGQPQHF
TRBV28	TRBJ1-4	-	TRBD1	TGTGCCAGCAGTTTGCAGATGACAGGGATCGTAACTAATGAAAAACTGTTTTTT	CASSLQMTGIVTNEKLFF
TRBV6-5	TRBJ1-3	-	TRBD1	TGTGCCAGCAGACGACAGGGATCTGGAAACACCATATATTTT	CASRRQGSGNTIYF
TRBV20-1	TRBJ2-7	-	TRBD2	TGCAGTGCTCGTGGGACTAGCGGAAGCTACGAGCAGTACTTC	CSARGTSGSYEQYF
TRBV2	TRBJ2-7	few	TRBD2	TGTGCCAGCAGTGCCCCTAGCGGGGGTCCCCCTTGGATGCAGTACTTC	CASSAPSGGPPWMQYF
TRBV21-1	TRBJ2-6	-	-	TGTGCCAGCACTGAACAGGGGGTGTACCCTGGGGCCAACGTCCTGACTTTC	CASTEQGVYPGANVLTF
TRBV7-2	TRBJ2-1	-	-	TGTGCCAGCAGCCCGGAGAAATACAATGAGCAGTTCTTC	CASSPEKYNEQFF
TRBV7-6	TRBJ2-1	-	-	TGTGCCAGCAGCCGGGGGACAGAATCCTACAATGAGCAGTTCTTC	CASSRGTESYNEQFF
TRBV18	TRBJ1-2	-	-	TGTGCCAGCTCGCCGACTGGGGCGGCCGCTCCAAACTATGGCTACACCTTC	CASSPTGAAAPNYGYTF
TRBV6-5	TRBJ2-1	-	TRBD2	TGTGCCAGCAGCTGGGGGAGGGCCTACAATGAGCAGTTCTTC	CASSWGRAYNEQFF
TRBV27	TRBJ1-5	-	TRBD1	TGTGCCAGCAGCTCGGGACAGGGGTATTTCGAGGGAAATCAGCCCCAGCATTTT	CASSSGQGYFEGNQPQHF
TRBV28	TRBJ2-1	-	-	TGTGCCAGCAGGGTACCCGGGAGCTCCTACAATGAGCAGTTCTTC	CASRVPGSSYNEQFF
TRBV7-9	TRBJ1-2	-	-	TGTGCCAGCAGCTTAGCGGGGGCAGGGGAGGGCTACACCTTC	CASSLAGAGEGYTF
TRBV28	TRBJ2-5	-	-	TGTGCCAGCAGTTTCGCGGGATTTCAAGAGACCCAGTACTTC	CASSFAGFQETQYF
TRBV7-9	TRBJ1-6	-	-	TGTGCCAGCAGCTTAGCATATGAGTCACCCCTCCACTTT	CASSLAYESPLHF
TRBV2	TRBJ1-1	-	TRBD1	TGTGCCAGCACGCTGGGGGAACAGGGGGCGCGAGGAACTGAAGCTTTCTTT	CASTLGEQGARGTEAFF
TRBV27	TRBJ1-6	-	-	TGTGCCAGCAGTTTATCGATAGGGGGTAACTCACCCCTCCACTTT	CASSLSIGGNSPLHF
TRBV6-1	TRBJ2-7	-	-	TGTGCCAGCAGTGAGCGGACAGCGTCGGAGCAGTACTTC	CASSERTASEQYF
TRBV4-1	TRBJ2-1	-	-	TGCGCCAGCAGCCCAACCCAATCGGGGTACGGTGAGCAGTTCTTC	CASSPTQSGYGEQFF
TRBV7-2	TRBJ1-1	-	-	TGTGCCAGCAGCGTACCCTCAACGGGGGGCCGAACTGAAGCTTTCTTT	CASSVPSTGGRTEAFF
TRBV2	TRBJ1-1	-	-	TGTGCCAGCAGTCCTGGGCCGGGACTAACGACTGAAGCTTTCTTT	CASSPGPGLTTEAFF
TRBV4-1	TRBJ2-1	-	TRBD2	TGCGCCAGCAGCCAAGGGGTAATACGGGAGGGCTCCTACAATGAGCAGTTCTTC	CASSQGVIREGSYNEQFF
TRBV5-1	TRBJ2-5	-	TRBD1	TGCGCCAGCAGTCCCTCGACAGGGGTCGGGGAGACCCAGTACTTC	CASSPSTGVGETQYF
TRBV30	TRBJ1-2	-	TRBD1	TGTGCCTTGTATGACAGGGAGAGACGCTACACCTTC	CALYDRERRYTF
TRBV29-1	TRBJ2-7	once	-	TGCAGCGTTGTAGGCCGGACAGTTTCCTACGAGCAGTACTTC	CSVVGRTVSYEQYF
TRBV5-1	TRBJ2-7	-	TRBD1	TGCGCCAGCAGCTTGGGTGGGACAGGGGGCGACGAGCAGTACTTC	CASSLGGTGGDEQYF
TRBV11-2	TRBJ2-1	-	TRBD2	TGTGCCAGCAGCCTCTTTCTGACTAGCGGGGGTCCTGGTGAGCAGTTCTTC	CASSLFLTSGGPGEQFF
TRBV28	TRBJ1-1	once	TRBD1	TGTGCCAGCAGTTTTGGAGGGACAGGGAGGTACACTGAAGCTTTCTTT	CASSFGGTGRYTEAFF
TRBV11-2	TRBJ2-7	-	TRBD2	TGTGCCAGCAGCGCCACTAGCGACTACGAGCAGTACTTC	CASSATSDYEQYF
TRBV5-1	TRBJ1-1	-	-	TGCGCCAGCAGTCCCCAGGGATCGGTCACTGAAGCTTTCTTT	CASSPQGSVTEAFF
TRBV15	TRBJ1-6	-	-	TGTGCCACCAGCAGAGGGGCAGTCTGGGATTCACCCCTCCACTTT	CATSRGAVWDSPLHF
TRBV19	TRBJ1-1	-	-	TGTGCCAGTAGTATCAGGGTGTTAGGCACTGAAGCTTTCTTT	CASSIRVLGTEAFF
TRBV28	TRBJ1-6	once	-	TGTGCCAGCAGTTTCCAAGACAGGCTCGGCTCCTATAATTCACCCCTCCACTTT	CASSFQDRLGSYNSPLHF
TRBV5-1	TRBJ2-7	-	-	TGCGCCAGCAGCTTGGCGGTCAGCGACGAGCAGTACTTC	CASSLAVSDEQYF
TRBV19	TRBJ1-2	-	TRBD1	TGTGCCAGTACTGGTACAGGGGTTGACTATGGCTACACCTTC	CASTGTGVDYGYTF
TRBV27	TRBJ1-2	-	-	TGTGCCAGCAGTTTAAGCGGTCATGGCTACACCTTC	CASSLSGHGYTF
TRBV19	TRBJ1-5	-	-	TGTGCCACCCTCCCGACCCCGGAGGGTGATAGCAATCAGCCCCAGCATTTT	CATLPTPEGDSNQPQHF